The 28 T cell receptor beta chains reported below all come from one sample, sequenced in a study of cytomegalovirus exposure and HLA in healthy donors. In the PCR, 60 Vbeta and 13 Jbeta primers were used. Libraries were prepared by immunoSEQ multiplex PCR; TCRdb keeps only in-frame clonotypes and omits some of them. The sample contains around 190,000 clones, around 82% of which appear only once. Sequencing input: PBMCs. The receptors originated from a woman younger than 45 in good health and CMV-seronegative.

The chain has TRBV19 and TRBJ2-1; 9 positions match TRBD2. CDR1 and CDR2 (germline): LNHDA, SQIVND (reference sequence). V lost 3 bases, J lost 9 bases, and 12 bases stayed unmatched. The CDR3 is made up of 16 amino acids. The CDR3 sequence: CASSIAVSREGGEQFF. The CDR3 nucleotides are TGTGCCAGTAGTATTGCGGTCTCGCGGGAGGGGGGTGAGCAGTTCTTC.

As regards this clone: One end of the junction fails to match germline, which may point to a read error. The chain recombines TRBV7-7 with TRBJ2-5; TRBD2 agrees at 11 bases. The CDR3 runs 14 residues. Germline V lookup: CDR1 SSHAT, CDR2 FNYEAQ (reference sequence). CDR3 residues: CASSSGTSGETQYF. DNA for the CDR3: TGTGCTAGCAGCTCAGGGACTAGCGGAGAGACCCAGTACTTC.

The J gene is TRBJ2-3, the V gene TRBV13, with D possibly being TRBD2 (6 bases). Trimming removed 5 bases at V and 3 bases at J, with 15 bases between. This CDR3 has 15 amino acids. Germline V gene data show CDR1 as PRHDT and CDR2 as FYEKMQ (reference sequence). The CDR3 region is CASSPDGGGTDTQYF. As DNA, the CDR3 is TGTGCCAGCAGCCCGGACGGGGGTGGGACAGATACGCAGTATTTT.

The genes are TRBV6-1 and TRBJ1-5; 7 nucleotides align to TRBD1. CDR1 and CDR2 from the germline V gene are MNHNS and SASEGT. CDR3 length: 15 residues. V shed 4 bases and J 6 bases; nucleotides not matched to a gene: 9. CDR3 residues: CASSVRTGGSQPQHF. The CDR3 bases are TGTGCCAGCAGTGTGAGGACAGGAGGAAGTCAGCCCCAGCATTTT.

CDR3 in amino acids: CASSDPTDPNDYGYTF. The CDR3 bases are TGTGCCAGCAGTGACCCTACAGACCCCAATGACTATGGCTACACCTTC. This chain connects TRBV25-1 to TRBJ1-2; no clear D. This CDR3 contains 16 residues. Germline V gene data show CDR1 as MGHDK and CDR2 as SYGVNS. The V and J ends lost 3 bases and 3 bases respectively, with 17 bases between them.

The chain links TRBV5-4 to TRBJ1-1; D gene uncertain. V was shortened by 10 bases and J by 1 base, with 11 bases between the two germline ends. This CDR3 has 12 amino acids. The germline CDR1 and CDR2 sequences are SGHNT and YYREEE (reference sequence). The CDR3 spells CAFYFWNTEAFF. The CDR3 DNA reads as TGTGCCTTTTACTTCTGGAACACTGAAGCTTTCTTT.

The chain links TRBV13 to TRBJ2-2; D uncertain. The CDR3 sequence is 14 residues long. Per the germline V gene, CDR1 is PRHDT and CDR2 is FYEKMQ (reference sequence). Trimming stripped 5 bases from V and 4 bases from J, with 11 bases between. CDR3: CASSEMASTGELFF. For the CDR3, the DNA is TGTGCCAGCAGCGAGATGGCTAGCACCGGGGAGCTGTTTTTT.

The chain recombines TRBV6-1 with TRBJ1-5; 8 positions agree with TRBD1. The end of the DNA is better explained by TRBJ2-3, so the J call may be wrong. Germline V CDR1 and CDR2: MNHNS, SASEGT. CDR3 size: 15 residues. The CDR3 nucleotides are TGTGCCAGCAGTGAAGGACAGGGGAGCAATCAGCCCCAGTATTTT. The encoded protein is CASSEGQGSNQPQYF.

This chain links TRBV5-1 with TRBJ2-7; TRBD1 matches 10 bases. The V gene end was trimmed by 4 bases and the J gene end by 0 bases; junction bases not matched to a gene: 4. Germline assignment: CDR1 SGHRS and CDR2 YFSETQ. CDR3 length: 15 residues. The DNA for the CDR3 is TGCGCCAGCAGCACGGGACAGGGGAGCTCCTACGAGCAGTACTTC. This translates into CASSTGQGSSYEQYF. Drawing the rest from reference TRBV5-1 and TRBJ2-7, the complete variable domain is KAGVTQTPRYLIKTRGQQVTLSCSPISGHRSVSWYQQTPGQGLQFLFEYFSETQRNKGNFPGRFSGRQFSNSRSEMNVSTLELGDSALYLCASSTGQGSSYEQYFGPGTRLTVT.

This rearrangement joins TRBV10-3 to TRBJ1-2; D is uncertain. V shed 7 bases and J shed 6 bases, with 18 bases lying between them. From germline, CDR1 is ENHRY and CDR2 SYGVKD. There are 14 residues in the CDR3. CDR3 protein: CAITDGRGYNGYTF. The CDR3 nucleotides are TGTGCCATCACCGACGGCCGGGGATACAATGGCTACACCTTC.

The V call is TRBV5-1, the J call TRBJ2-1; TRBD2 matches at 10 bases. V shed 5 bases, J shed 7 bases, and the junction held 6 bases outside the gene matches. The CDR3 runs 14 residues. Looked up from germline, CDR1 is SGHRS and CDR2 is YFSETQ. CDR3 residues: CASSHGTSENEQFF. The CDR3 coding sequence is TGCGCCAGCAGTCACGGGACTAGCGAGAATGAGCAGTTCTTC.

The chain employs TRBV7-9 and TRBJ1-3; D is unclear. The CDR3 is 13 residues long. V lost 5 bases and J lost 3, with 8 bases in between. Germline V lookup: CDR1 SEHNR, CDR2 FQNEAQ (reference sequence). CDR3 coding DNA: TGTGCCAGCAGCGGGAGTGGTGGAAACACCATATATTTT. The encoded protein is CASSGSGGNTIYF.

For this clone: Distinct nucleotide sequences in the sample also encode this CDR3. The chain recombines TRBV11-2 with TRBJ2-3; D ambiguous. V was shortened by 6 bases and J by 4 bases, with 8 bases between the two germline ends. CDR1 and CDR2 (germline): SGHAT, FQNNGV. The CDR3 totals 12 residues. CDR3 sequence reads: CASSTSPDTQYF. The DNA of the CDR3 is TGTGCCAGCAGTACAAGTCCAGATACGCAGTATTTT.

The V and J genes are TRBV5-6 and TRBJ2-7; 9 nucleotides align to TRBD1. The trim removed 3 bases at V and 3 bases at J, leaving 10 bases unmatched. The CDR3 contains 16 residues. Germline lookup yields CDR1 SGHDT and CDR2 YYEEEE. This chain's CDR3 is CASSSKNRGHGYEQYF. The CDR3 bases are TGTGCCAGCAGCTCCAAAAACAGGGGGCACGGCTACGAGCAGTACTTC.

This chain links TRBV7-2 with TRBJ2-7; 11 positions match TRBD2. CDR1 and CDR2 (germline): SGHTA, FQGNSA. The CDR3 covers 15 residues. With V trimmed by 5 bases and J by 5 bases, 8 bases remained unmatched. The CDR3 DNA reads TGTGCCAGCAGCCGCCGTAGCGGGGGGGCCCACGAGCAGTACTTC. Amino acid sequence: CASSRRSGGAHEQYF.

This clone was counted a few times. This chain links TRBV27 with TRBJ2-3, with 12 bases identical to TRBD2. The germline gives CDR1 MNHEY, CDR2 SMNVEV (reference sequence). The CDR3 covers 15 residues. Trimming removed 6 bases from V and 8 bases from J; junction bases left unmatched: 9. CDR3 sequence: CASSLLAGGLGTQYF. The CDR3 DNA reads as TGTGCCAGCAGCCTCCTAGCGGGGGGGTTGGGTACGCAGTATTTT.

CDR3 loop: CASSPTGGNSPLHF. DNA of the CDR3: TGTGCCAGTAGCCCGACAGGGGGGAATTCACCCCTCCACTTT. The rearrangement uses TRBV19 and TRBJ1-6; 9 bases match TRBD1. J gave up 7 bases and V 6 bases, and 4 bases lay outside the gene matches. The CDR3 runs 14 residues. CDR1 and CDR2 (germline): LNHDA, SQIVND (reference sequence). Full variable domain (rest looked up from reference TRBV19 and TRBJ1-6): DGGITQSPKYLFRKEGQNVTLSCEQNLNHDAMYWYRQDPGQGLRLIYYSQIVNDFQKGDIAEGYSVSREKKESFPLTVTSAQKNPTAFYLCASSPTGGNSPLHFGNGTRLTVT.

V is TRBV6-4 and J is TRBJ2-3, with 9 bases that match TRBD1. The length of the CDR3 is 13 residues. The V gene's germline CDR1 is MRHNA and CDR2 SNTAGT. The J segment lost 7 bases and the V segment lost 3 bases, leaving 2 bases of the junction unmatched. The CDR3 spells CASSDGQGYTQYF. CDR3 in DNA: TGTGCCAGCAGTGATGGACAGGGGTATACGCAGTATTTT.

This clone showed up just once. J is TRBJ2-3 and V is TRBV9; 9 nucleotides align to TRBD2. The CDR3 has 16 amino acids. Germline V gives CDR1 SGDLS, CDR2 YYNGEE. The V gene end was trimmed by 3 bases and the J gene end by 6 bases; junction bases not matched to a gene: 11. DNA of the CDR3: TGTGCCAGCAGCGCAGCAGCGGGGGGTTTTGTGGATACGCAGTATTTT. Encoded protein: CASSAAAGGFVDTQYF.

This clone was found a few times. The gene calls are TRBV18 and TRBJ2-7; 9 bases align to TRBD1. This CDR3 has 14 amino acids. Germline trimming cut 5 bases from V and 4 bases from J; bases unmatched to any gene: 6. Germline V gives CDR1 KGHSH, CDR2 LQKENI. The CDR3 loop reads CASSAGTGLYEQYF. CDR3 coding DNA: TGTGCCAGCTCAGCCGGGACAGGGTTGTACGAGCAGTACTTC. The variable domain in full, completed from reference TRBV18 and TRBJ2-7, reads NAGVMQNPRHLVRRRGQEARLRCSPMKGHSHVYWYRQLPEEGLKFMVYLQKENIIDESGMPKERFSAEFPKEGPSILRIQQVVRGDSAAYFCASSAGTGLYEQYFGPGTRLTVT.

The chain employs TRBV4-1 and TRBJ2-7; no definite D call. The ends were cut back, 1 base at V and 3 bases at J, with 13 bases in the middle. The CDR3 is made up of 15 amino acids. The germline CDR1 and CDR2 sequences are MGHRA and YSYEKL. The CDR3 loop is CASSQVPQASYEQYF. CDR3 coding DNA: TGCGCCAGCAGCCAAGTCCCCCAGGCCAGCTACGAGCAGTACTTC.

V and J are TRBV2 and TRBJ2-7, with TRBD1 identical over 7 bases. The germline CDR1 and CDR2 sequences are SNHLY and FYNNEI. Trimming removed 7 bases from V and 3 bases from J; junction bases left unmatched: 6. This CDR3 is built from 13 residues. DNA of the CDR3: TGTGCCAGCATCCGGACAGGAGACTACGAGCAGTACTTC. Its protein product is CASIRTGDYEQYF.

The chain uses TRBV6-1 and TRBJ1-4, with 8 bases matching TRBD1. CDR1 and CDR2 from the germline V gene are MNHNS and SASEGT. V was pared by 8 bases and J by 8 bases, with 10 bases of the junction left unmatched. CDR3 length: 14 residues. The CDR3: CASGSTGGIEKLFF. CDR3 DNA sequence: TGTGCCAGCGGGTCAACAGGGGGTATCGAAAAACTGTTTTTT.

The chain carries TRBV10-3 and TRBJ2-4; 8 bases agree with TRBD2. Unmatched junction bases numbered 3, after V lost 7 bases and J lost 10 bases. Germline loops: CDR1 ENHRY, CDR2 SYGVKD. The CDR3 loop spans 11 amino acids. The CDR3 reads CAITAGGIQYF. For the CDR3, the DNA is TGTGCCATCACGGCGGGGGGAATTCAGTACTTC.

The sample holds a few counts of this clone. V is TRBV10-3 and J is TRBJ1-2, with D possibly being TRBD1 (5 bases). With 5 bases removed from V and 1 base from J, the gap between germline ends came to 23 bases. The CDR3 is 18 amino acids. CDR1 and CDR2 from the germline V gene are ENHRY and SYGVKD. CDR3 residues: CAISPAIRVTDLNYGYTF. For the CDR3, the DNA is TGTGCCATCAGTCCGGCGATTCGGGTGACAGACCTTAACTATGGCTACACCTTC.

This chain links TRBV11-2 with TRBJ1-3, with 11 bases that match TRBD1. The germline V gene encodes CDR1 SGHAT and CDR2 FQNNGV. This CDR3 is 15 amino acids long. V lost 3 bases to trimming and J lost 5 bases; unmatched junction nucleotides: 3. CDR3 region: CASSFGQGARNTIYF. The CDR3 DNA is TGTGCCAGCAGCTTCGGACAGGGGGCTCGAAACACCATATATTTT.

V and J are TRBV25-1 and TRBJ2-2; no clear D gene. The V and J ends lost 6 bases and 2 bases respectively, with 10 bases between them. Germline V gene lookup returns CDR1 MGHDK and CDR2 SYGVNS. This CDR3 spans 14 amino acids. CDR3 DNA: TGTGCCAGCAGCAGATACAGCAACACCGGGGAGCTGTTTTTT. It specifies CASSRYSNTGELFF.

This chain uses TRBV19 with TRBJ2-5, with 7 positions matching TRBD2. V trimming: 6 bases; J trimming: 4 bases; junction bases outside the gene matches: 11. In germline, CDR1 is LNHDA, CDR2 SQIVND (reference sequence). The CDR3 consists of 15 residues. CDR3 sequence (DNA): TGTGCCAGTAGCGTGGGTGGGGCGGGAGCAGAGACCCAGTACTTC. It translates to CASSVGGAGAETQYF. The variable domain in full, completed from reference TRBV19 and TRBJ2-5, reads DGGITQSPKYLFRKEGQNVTLSCEQNLNHDAMYWYRQDPGQGLRLIYYSQIVNDFQKGDIAEGYSVSREKKESFPLTVTSAQKNPTAFYLCASSVGGAGAETQYFGPGTRLLVL.